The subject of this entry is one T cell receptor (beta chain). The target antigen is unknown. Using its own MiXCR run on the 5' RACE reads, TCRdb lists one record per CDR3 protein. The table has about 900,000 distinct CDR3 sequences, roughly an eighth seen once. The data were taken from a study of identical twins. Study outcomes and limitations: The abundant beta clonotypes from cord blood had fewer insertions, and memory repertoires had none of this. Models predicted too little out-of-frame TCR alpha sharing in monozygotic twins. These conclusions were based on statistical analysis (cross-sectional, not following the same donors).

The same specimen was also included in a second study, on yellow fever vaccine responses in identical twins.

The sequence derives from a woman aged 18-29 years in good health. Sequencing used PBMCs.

The DNA for the CDR3 is TGTGCCATCAGTGAGTCGGACAGGTCCTACAATGAGCAGTTCTTC. It specifies CAISESDRSYNEQFF. The V gene is TRBV10-3, the J gene TRBJ2-1, with TRBD1 identical over 7 bases. The ends lost 0 bases at V and 1 base at J; junction bases unmatched: 0. Germline CDR1 is ENHRY and CDR2 is SYGVKD. The CDR3 has 15 amino acids.